Below, one TCR beta chain is given with its context. Its specificity is unknown. A multiplex PCR was run with 60 Vbeta primers and 13 Jbeta primers. Clones were read by immunoSEQ multiplex PCR, and TCRdb kept only the in-frame ones, dropping some. In the table there are 120,000 or so clones, about 80% of which are singletons. The data were obtained in a study of cytomegalovirus exposure and HLA in healthy donors. Whole-study results and caveats: Links to common viral pathogens appeared, in a later analysis, for several of the most significant clusters.

Germline CDR1 is LGHNA and CDR2 is YNFKEQ. CDR3 length equals 19 residues. This sequence was found in a woman between 35 and 50 years old in good health and CMV-seropositive. Sequencing was done on a sample of PBMCs. The V and J genes are TRBV4-2 and TRBJ2-5; tentative D call: TRBD2 (5 bases). The DNA end is more similar to TRBJ2-7, so the J call may be wrong. CDR3 in amino acids: CASSQDLFRVGERSYEQYF. CDR3 in DNA: TGTGCCAGCAGCCAAGATCTGTTCCGTGTGGGAGAGCGCTCCTACGAGCAGTACTTC.